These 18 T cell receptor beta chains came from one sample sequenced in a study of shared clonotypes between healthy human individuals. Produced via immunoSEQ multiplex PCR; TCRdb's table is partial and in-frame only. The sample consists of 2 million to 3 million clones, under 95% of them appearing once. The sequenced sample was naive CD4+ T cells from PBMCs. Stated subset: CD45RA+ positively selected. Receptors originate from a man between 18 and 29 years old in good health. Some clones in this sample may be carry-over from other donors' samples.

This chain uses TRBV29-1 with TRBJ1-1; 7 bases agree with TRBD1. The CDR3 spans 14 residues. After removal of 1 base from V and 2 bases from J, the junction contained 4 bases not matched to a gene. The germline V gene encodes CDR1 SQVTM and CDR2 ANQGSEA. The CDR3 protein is CSVEVGGSNTEAFF. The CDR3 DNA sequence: TGCAGCGTTGAAGTAGGGGGCAGTAACACTGAAGCTTTCTTT.

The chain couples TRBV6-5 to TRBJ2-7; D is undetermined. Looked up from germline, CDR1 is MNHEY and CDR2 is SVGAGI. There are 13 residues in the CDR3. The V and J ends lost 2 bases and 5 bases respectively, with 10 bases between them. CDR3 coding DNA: TGTGCCAGCAGTTACCCAAATTGGGACGAGCAGTACTTC. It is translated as CASSYPNWDEQYF.

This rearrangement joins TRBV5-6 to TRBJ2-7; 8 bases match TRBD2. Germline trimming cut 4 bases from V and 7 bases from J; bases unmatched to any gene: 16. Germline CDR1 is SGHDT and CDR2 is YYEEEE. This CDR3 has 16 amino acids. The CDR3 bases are TGTGCCAGCAGCCCCAAGCGGGAGCGCAAGCAGGGGGAGCAGTACTTC. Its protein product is CASSPKRERKQGEQYF. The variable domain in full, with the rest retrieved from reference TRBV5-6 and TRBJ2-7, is DAGVTQSPTHLIKTRGQQVTLRCSPKSGHDTVSWYQQALGQGPQFIFQYYEEEERQRGNFPDRFSGHQFPNYSSELNVNALLLGDSALYLCASSPKRERKQGEQYFGPGTRLTVT.

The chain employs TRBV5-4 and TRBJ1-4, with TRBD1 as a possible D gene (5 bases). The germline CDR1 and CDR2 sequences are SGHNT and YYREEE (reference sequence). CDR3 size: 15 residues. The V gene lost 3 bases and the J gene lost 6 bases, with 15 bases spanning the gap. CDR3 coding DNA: TGTGCCAGCAGCTGGTCCGTGGGACGAGATGAAAAACTGTTTTTT. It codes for CASSWSVGRDEKLFF.

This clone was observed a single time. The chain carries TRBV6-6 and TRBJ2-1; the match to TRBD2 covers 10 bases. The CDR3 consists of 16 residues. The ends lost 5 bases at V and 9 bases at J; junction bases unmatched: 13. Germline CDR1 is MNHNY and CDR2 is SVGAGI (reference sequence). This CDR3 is CASSRTGSSGSGEQFF. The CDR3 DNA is TGTGCCAGCAGTCGAACCGGATCTAGCGGGAGTGGTGAGCAGTTCTTC.

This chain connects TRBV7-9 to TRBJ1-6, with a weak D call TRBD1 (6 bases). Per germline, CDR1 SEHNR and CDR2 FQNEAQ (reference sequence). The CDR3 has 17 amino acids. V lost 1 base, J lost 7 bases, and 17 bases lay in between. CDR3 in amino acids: CASSLGAGDARNSPLHF. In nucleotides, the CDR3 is TGTGCCAGCAGCTTAGGGGCAGGGGACGCGCGGAATTCACCCCTCCACTTT.

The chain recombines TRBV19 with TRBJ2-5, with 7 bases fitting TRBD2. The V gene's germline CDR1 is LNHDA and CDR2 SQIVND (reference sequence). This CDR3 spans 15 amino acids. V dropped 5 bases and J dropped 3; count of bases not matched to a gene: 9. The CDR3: CASSPGTTSKETQYF. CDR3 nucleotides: TGTGCCAGTAGTCCAGGGACTACTTCAAAAGAGACCCAGTACTTC.

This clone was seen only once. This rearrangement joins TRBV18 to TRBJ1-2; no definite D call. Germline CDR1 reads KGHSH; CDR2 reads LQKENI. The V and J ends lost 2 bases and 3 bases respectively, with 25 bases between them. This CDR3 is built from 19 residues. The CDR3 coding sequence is TGTGCCAGCTCACCATCCTCCTCAATCTGGCAGGCCTCCGACTATGGCTACACCTTC. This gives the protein CASSPSSSIWQASDYGYTF.

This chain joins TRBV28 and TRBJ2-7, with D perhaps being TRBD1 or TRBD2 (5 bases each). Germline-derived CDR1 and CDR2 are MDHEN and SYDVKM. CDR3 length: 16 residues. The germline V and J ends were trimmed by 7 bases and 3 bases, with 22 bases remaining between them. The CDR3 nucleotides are TGTGCCAGCACCCAAGCCGGGACGGTAAAATTCTACGAGCAGTACTTC. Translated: CASTQAGTVKFYEQYF. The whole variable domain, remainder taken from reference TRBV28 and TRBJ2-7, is DVKVTQSSRYLVKRTGEKVFLECVQDMDHENMFWYRQDPGLGLRLIYFSYDVKMKEKGDIPEGYSVSREKKERFSLILESASTNQTSMYLCASTQAGTVKFYEQYFGPGTRLTVT.

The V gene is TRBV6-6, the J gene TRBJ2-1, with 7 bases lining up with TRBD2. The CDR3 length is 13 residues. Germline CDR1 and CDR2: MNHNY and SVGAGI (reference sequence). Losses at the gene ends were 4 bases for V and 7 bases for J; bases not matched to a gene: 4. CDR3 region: CASSSAGINEQFF. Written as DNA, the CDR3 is TGTGCCAGCAGTTCAGCGGGGATTAATGAGCAGTTCTTC.

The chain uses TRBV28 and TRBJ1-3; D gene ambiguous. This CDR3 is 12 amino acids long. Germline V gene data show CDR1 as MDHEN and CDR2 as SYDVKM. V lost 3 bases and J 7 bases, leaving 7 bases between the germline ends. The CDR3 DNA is TGTGCCAGCAGTTTCCCAGAGAACACCATATATTTT. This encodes CASSFPENTIYF.

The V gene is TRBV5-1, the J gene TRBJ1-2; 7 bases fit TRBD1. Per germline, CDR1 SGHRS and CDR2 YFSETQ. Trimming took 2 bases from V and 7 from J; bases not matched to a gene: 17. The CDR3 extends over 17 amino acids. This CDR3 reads CASSFRKDRDSSFGYTF. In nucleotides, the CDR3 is TGCGCCAGCAGCTTCAGAAAAGACCGGGACAGTTCTTTTGGCTACACCTTC.

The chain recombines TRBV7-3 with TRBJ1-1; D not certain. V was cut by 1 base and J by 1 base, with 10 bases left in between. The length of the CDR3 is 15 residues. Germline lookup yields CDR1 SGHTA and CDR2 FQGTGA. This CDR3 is CASSLRGISNTEAFF. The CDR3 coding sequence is TGTGCCAGCAGCTTAAGAGGGATCTCGAACACTGAAGCTTTCTTT.

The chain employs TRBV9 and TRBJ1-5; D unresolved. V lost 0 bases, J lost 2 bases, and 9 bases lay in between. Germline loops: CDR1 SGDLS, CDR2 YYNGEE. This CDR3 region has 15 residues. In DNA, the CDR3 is TGTGCCAGCAGCGTAGAAGGGCTTCGCAATCAGCCCCAGCATTTT. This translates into CASSVEGLRNQPQHF.

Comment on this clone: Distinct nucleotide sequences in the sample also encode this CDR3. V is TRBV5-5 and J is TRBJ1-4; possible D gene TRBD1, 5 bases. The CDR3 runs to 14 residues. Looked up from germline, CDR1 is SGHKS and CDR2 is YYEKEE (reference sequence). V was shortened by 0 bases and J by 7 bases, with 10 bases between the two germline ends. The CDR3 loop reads CASSLVREGEKLFF. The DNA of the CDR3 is TGTGCCAGCAGCTTGGTCAGGGAAGGTGAAAAACTGTTTTTT.

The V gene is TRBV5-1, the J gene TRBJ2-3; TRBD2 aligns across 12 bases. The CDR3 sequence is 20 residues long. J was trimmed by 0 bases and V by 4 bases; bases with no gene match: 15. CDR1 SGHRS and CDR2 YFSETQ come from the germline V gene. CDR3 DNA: TGCGCCAGCAGCATAGCCTCCGGGCTAGCGGGAGGGGTTAGCACAGATACGCAGTATTTT. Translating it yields CASSIASGLAGGVSTDTQYF.

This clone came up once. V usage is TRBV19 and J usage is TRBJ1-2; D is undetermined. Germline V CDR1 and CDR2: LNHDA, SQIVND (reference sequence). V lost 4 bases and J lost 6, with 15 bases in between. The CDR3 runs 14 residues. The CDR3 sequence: CASSRRSAEHGYTF. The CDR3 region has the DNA TGTGCCAGTAGTAGAAGATCAGCCGAACATGGCTACACCTTC.

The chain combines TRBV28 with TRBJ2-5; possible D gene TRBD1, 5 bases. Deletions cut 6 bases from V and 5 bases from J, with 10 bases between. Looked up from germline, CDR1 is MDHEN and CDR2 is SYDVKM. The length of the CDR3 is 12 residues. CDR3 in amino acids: CASRLPGETQYF. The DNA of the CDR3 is TGTGCCAGCAGACTCCCAGGGGAGACCCAGTACTTC.